Shown below are 5 T cell receptor beta chains from a single sample sequenced in a study of blood T cell repertoires in COVID-19. Sequencing was performed with immunoSEQ multiplex PCR; in TCRdb, only in-frame clones are kept and a portion is missing. The data contain 100,000 to 150,000 clones, over 60% of them singletons. Material for sequencing was peripheral blood. The receptors come from a woman in her 70s with acute or convalescent COVID-19.

This clone occurred a few times. The chain recombines TRBV28 with TRBJ2-1, with 9 bases matching TRBD2. There are 17 residues in the CDR3. Germline values: CDR1 MDHEN, CDR2 SYDVKM. Losses at the gene ends were 2 bases for V and 8 bases for J; bases not matched to a gene: 13. The CDR3 nucleotides read TGTGCCAGCAGTTTAGAATTGAGGGCTAGCGGGACCGATGAGCAGTTCTTC. The encoded protein is CASSLELRASGTDEQFF.

This clone appeared a single time. The chain couples TRBV4-3 to TRBJ2-2; 10 bases align to TRBD1. CDR3 size: 18 residues. Trimming took 0 bases from V and 4 from J; bases not matched to a gene: 8. The germline CDR1 and CDR2 sequences are LGHNA and YSLEER. This CDR3 is CASSQDYTGTGVTGELFF. The CDR3 DNA reads TGCGCCAGCAGCCAAGATTACACGGGGACAGGGGTCACCGGGGAGCTGTTTTTT.

The V call is TRBV6-6, the J call TRBJ2-7, with 8 bases identical to TRBD1. This CDR3 is built from 15 residues. The V gene end was trimmed by 6 bases and the J gene end by 7 bases; junction bases not matched to a gene: 14. Germline CDR1 and CDR2: MNHNY and SVGAGI (reference sequence). The CDR3 sequence: CASRRQETGESEQYF. The DNA of the CDR3 is TGTGCCAGCAGACGTCAGGAGACAGGGGAAAGTGAGCAGTACTTC.

The chain is built from TRBV5-1 and TRBJ2-7, with a weak D call TRBD2 (5 bases). CDR3 size: 12 residues. Germline lookup yields CDR1 SGHRS and CDR2 YFSETQ. V lost 0 bases and J lost 6, with 7 bases in between. CDR3 sequence: CASSLGGIEQYF. CDR3 nucleotides: TGCGCCAGCAGCTTGGGAGGGATCGAGCAGTACTTC.

This clone turned up a few times. V is TRBV2 and J is TRBJ2-5; D is perhaps TRBD2 (6 bases). V lost 7 bases and J 6 bases, leaving 21 bases between the germline ends. This CDR3 is 15 amino acids long. Germline CDR1 reads SNHLY; CDR2 reads FYNNEI. The CDR3 sequence: CASMEVSGTPQTQYF. The CDR3 DNA sequence: TGTGCCAGCATGGAGGTTAGCGGAACACCCCAGACCCAGTACTTC.